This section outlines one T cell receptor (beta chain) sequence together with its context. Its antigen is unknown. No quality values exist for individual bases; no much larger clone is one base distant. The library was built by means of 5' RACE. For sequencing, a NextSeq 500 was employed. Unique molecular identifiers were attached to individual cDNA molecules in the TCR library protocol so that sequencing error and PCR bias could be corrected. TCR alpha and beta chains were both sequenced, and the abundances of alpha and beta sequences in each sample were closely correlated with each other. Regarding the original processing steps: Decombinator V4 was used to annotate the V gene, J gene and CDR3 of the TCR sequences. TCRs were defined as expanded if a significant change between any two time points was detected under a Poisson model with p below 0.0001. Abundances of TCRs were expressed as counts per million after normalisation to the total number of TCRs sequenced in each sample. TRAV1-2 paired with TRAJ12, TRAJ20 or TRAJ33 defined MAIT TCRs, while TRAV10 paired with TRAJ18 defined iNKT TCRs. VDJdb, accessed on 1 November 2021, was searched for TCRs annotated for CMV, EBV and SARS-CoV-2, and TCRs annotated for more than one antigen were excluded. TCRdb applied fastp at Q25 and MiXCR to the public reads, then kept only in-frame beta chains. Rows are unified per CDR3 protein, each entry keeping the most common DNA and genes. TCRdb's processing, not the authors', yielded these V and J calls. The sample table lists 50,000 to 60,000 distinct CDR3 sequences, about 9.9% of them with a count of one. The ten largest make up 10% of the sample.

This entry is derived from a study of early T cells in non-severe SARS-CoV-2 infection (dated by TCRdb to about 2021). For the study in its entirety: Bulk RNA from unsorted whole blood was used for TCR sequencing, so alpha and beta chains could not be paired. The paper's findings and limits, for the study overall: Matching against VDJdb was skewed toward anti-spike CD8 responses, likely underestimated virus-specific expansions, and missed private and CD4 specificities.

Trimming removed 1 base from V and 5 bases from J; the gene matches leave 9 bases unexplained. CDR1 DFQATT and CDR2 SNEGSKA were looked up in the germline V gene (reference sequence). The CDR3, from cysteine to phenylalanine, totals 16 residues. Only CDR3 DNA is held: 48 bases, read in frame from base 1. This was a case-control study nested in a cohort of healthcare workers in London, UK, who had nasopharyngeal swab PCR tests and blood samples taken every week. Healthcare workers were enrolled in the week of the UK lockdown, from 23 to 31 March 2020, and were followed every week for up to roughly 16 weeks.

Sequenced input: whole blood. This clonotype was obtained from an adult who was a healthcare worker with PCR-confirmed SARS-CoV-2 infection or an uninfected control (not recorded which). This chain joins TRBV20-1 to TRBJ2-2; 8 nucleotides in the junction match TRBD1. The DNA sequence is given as TGCAGTGCTAGAGTCTTCGCAGGGGGCCGAACCGGGGAGCTGTTTTTT. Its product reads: CSARVFAGGRTGELFF.